The clone carrying this T cell receptor (beta chain) occurred a few times. What it binds is not known. Exclusion criteria comprised other autoimmune diseases, uncontrolled infections, pregnancy or lactation in patients. From fresh peripheral blood, 8 to 10 ml in volume, the PBMCs were obtained. RNA transcripts were the template, and TCR beta CDR3 regions were amplified from them. An initial RT-PCR round employing HTBI primers preceded a second-round multiplex PCR. A single record per CDR3 protein comes from TCRdb applying MiXCR to the multiplex PCR reads. In the table there are roughly 160,000 distinct CDR3 sequences, over 35% of which are singletons. This sample is part of a study of Graves' ophthalmopathy and Graves' hyperthyroidism. The study's findings and limits: Most thyroid-expanded clonotypes exceeding 0.001 frequency were also found in blood. Discrimination between ophthalmopathy and stable hyperthyroidism by a 13-signature model showed roughly 88% sensitivity and about 80% specificity.

V gave up 6 bases and J gave up 7 bases, with 10 bases separating them. The CDR3 totals 13 residues. From germline, CDR1 is MNHNS and CDR2 SASEGT. The specimen was peripheral blood. The V call is TRBV6-1, the J call TRBJ1-6, with D possibly TRBD1 on 5 matching bases. This receptor was taken from a woman aged 40 to 55 with Graves' ophthalmopathy. The CDR3 sequence: CASRIRQNSPLHF. The CDR3 DNA is TGTGCCAGCAGAATACGACAGAATTCACCCCTCCACTTT.